The 19 T cell receptor beta chains below were found in one sample sequenced in a study of CD8+CD57+ T cells in acquired aplastic anemia. The use of genomic DNA as template underpinned the TCR beta VDJ and CDR3 profiling. TCRdb re-analysed the reads in MiXCR, keeping a single row per CDR3 protein. Of 160,000 or so distinct CDR3 sequences listed, over 70% are singletons. The authors sequenced patients whose flow cytometry had shown CD8+CD57+ cell expansion. The sequencing input was sorted CD4+, CD8+, or CD8+CD57+ T cells (not recorded which) from PBMCs. These receptor sequences come from a human donor with aplastic anemia.

The count of this clonotype is one. The chain links TRBV7-9 to TRBJ1-3; the match to TRBD1 covers 8 bases. The CDR3 sequence is 15 residues long. Germline V gene sequence: CDR1 SEHNR, CDR2 FQNEAQ (reference sequence). V trimming: 4 bases; J trimming: 4 bases; junction bases outside the gene matches: 6. CDR3 sequence reads: CASSSQTGAGNTIYF. CDR3 DNA: TGTGCCAGCAGCTCACAGACAGGGGCGGGAAACACCATATATTTT.

This clonotype showed up many times. This chain connects TRBV6-4 to TRBJ2-3; the match to TRBD2 covers 12 bases. Germline values: CDR1 MRHNA, CDR2 SNTAGT. V was clipped by 4 bases and J by 4 bases; unmatched bases: 0. CDR3 size: 14 residues. In nucleotides, the CDR3 is TGTGCCAGCAGTGGGACTAGCGGGGCAGATACGCAGTATTTT. As protein: CASSGTSGADTQYF.

CDR3 sequence (DNA): TGTGCCACTCGGACAGGGCTAAGGATGAACACTGAAGCTTTCTTT. Protein product: CATRTGLRMNTEAFF. V usage is TRBV15 and J usage is TRBJ1-1, with 8 positions matching TRBD1. The length of the CDR3 is 15 residues. The J segment lost 0 bases and the V segment lost 9 bases, leaving 9 bases of the junction unmatched. Germline lookup yields CDR1 LNHNV and CDR2 YYDKDF (reference sequence).

The sample holds one count of this clonotype. This rearrangement joins TRBV6-4 to TRBJ2-2, with a possible D match to TRBD1 (6 bases). The CDR3 length is 15 residues. Germline V gene data show CDR1 as MRHNA and CDR2 as SNTAGT. Between the trimmed V and J ends, which lost 3 bases and 4 bases, there was a span of 12 bases. DNA for the CDR3: TGTGCCAGCAGTGAGTCAGGGGAACGCACCGGGGAGCTGTTTTTT. Translating gives CASSESGERTGELFF.

About this clonotype: A much more abundant neighbour one base away suggests this may be a read error. The rearrangement uses TRBV6-5 and TRBJ2-7, with a weak D call TRBD1 (7 bases). The germline gives CDR1 MNHEY, CDR2 SVGAGI. V lost 6 bases, J lost 7 bases, and 22 bases lay in between. CDR3 length: 15 amino acids. CDR3 nucleotides: TGTGCCAGCAGCCGCCAGGGGGGAGACTACAATGAGCAGTACTTC. Its protein product is CASSRQGGDYNEQYF.

The chain carries TRBV7-8 and TRBJ1-1; tentatively, D is TRBD1 (5 bases). This CDR3 is built from 15 residues. Germline assignment: CDR1 SGHVS and CDR2 FQNEAQ. Trimming took 3 bases from V and 3 from J, leaving 14 bases between them. CDR3 residues: CASSFAEGTHTEAFF. The CDR3, as DNA: TGTGCCAGCAGCTTCGCGGAGGGGACTCACACTGAAGCTTTCTTT.

This clonotype was counted only a few times. The V call is TRBV10-3, the J call TRBJ2-7; D perhaps matches TRBD2 (5 bases). The germline V and J ends were trimmed by 6 bases and 7 bases, with 19 bases remaining between them. CDR1 and CDR2 from the germline V gene are ENHRY and SYGVKD. The CDR3 covers 14 residues. CDR3 loop: CAISLGMVGGEQYF. The CDR3 bases are TGTGCCATCAGCCTAGGGATGGTTGGAGGTGAGCAGTACTTC.

This clonotype was observed at least ten times. V gene TRBV4-2 combines with J gene TRBJ2-4; 12 bases are shared with TRBD2. Per germline, CDR1 LGHNA and CDR2 YNFKEQ. This CDR3 is 16 amino acids long. Losses at the gene ends were 5 bases for V and 8 bases for J; bases not matched to a gene: 10. CDR3 sequence (DNA): TGTGCCAGCAGCGGGGCTAGCGGGGGGGCTGTGGACATTCAGTACTTC. It encodes CASSGASGGAVDIQYF.

The chain couples TRBV7-2 to TRBJ2-1; D is uncertain. The CDR3 is 12 amino acids. Trimming took off 5 bases at V and 5 bases at J, with 7 bases between the two ends. Germline CDR1 is SGHTA and CDR2 is FQGNSA. The CDR3 DNA is TGTGCCAGCAGCCCCTCTCACAATGAGCAGTTCTTC. It encodes CASSPSHNEQFF.

J is TRBJ1-1 and V is TRBV7-4, with D possibly being TRBD1 (5 bases). The ends were cut back, 1 base at V and 4 bases at J, with 13 bases in the middle. Germline loops: CDR1 SGHVT, CDR2 SQSDAQ. This CDR3 is built from 15 residues. In DNA form, the CDR3 reads TGTGCCAGCAGCTTAGGGGGCAGGAGGGCCACTGAAGCTTTCTTT. It is translated as CASSLGGRRATEAFF. Filled out from reference TRBV7-4 and TRBJ1-1, the complete variable domain reads GAGVSQSPRYKVAKRGRDVALRCDSISGHVTLYWYRQTLGQGSEVLTYSQSDAQRDKSGRPSGRFSAERPERSVSTLKIQRTEQGDSAVYLCASSLGGRRATEAFFGQGTRLTVV.

This rearrangement joins TRBV15 to TRBJ2-7; a possible D gene is TRBD1 (5 bases). Between the trimmed V and J ends, which lost 5 bases and 0 bases, there was a span of 20 bases. CDR1 and CDR2 (germline): LNHNV, YYDKDF (reference sequence). The CDR3 covers 17 residues. CDR3 coding DNA: TGTGCCACCAGCTCCAGGGTCGGGCTTACCGGCTCCTACGAGCAGTACTTC. Its translation is CATSSRVGLTGSYEQYF.

The J gene is TRBJ1-5, the V gene TRBV20-1; tentative D call: TRBD1 (6 bases). Looked up from germline, CDR1 is DFQATT and CDR2 is SNEGSKA (reference sequence). The CDR3 runs 12 residues. Trimming took 4 bases from V and 2 from J, leaving 6 bases between them. CDR3 protein: CSATGGNQPQHF. CDR3 sequence (DNA): TGCAGTGCTACAGGGGGCAATCAGCCCCAGCATTTT.

With regard to this clonotype: One end of the junction fails to match germline, which may point to a read error. The rearrangement links TRBV19 to TRBJ2-3, with 7 bases matching TRBD1. Germline CDR1 and CDR2: LNHDA and SQIVND (reference sequence). This CDR3 is built from 13 residues. This CDR3 is CASSDRVADTQYF. For the CDR3, the DNA is TGTGCCAGTAGCGACAGGGTTGCAGATACACAGTATTTT. The variable domain in full, completed from reference TRBV19 and TRBJ2-3, reads DGGITQSPKYLFRKEGQNVTLSCEQNLNHDAMYWYRQDPGQGLRLIYYSQIVNDFQKGDIAEGYSVSREKKESFPLTVTSAQKNPTAFYLCASSDRVADTQYFGPGTRLTVL.

V gene TRBV7-2 combines with J gene TRBJ1-1; D may be TRBD1 (6 bases). Germline V gene sequence: CDR1 SGHTA, CDR2 FQGNSA. This CDR3 comprises 17 residues. V shed 3 bases and J shed 4 bases, with 21 bases lying between them. CDR3 DNA sequence: TGTGCCAGCAGCTTCCGGCAGGGCGGGGGGCGAAGCACTGAAGCTTTCTTT. Translated: CASSFRQGGGRSTEAFF.

The V and J genes are TRBV10-2 and TRBJ2-7, with TRBD2 matching over 8 bases. The CDR3 extends over 10 amino acids. Germline assignment: CDR1 WSHSY and CDR2 SAAADI. DNA for the CDR3: TGCGCAGGACTAGCTTGTGAGCAGTACTTC. This gives the protein CAGLACEQYF.

The V gene is TRBV7-3, the J gene TRBJ1-6, with D tentatively TRBD1 (5 bases). Between the trimmed V and J ends, which lost 1 base and 10 bases, there was a span of 11 bases. Per the germline V gene, CDR1 is SGHTA and CDR2 is FQGTGA. There are 14 residues in the CDR3. Written as DNA, the CDR3 is TGTGCCAGCAGCTTAATGGGGGTTGGGTCACCCCTCCACTTT. It yields the protein CASSLMGVGSPLHF.

This clonotype has a single count. The V gene is TRBV6-4, the J gene TRBJ2-2; no reliable D call. V lost 0 bases and J 7 bases, leaving 6 bases between the germline ends. The germline V gene has CDR1 MRHNA and CDR2 SNTAGT. The CDR3 contains 13 residues. The CDR3 sequence: CASSDSISGELFF. The CDR3 DNA follows: TGTGCCAGCAGTGACTCGATTAGCGGGGAGCTGTTTTTT.

On this clonotype itself: A read error is possible here, since a much larger clone lies one base away. V gene TRBV6-4 combines with J gene TRBJ2-3; the match to TRBD2 covers 10 bases. Looked up from germline, CDR1 is MRHNA and CDR2 is SNTAGT. Trimming removed 4 bases from V and 11 bases from J; junction bases left unmatched: 15. This CDR3 comprises 16 residues. The CDR3 reads CASSGDSGGPYDEQYF. CDR3 bases: TGTGCCAGCAGTGGCGATAGCGGGGGGCCCTACGATGAGCAGTATTTT.

This chain uses TRBV7-2 with TRBJ2-5; D may be TRBD1 (6 bases). V lost 4 bases to trimming and J lost 5 bases, with 11 bases between them. The germline gives CDR1 SGHTA, CDR2 FQGNSA. CDR3 length: 13 amino acids. The CDR3 DNA sequence: TGTGCCAGCAGCTCCCGGACAGTTGAGACCCAGTACTTC. It encodes CASSSRTVETQYF.